This TCR beta chain stems from a study of early T cells in non-severe SARS-CoV-2 infection. Study-wide background: Chains from this unsorted whole-blood bulk RNA could not be paired.

The study's findings and limits: Anti-spike CD8 specificities were favored by VDJdb matching, whose results missed private and CD4 specificities.

This clonotype was seen ten or more times. What it binds is not known. Trimming shortened V by 6 bases and J by 3 bases, and 15 bases separated the two germline ends. Per germline, CDR1 SGHTA and CDR2 FQGNSA. The CDR3 contains 14 residues. Individual cDNA molecules received unique molecular identifiers during library preparation. Via MiXCR, TCRdb re-called the 5' RACE reads, giving one row per CDR3 protein. Among about 50,000 distinct CDR3 sequences listed, about 9.3% were seen once. The chain recombines TRBV7-2 with TRBJ2-7, with D perhaps TRBD1 or TRBD2 (5 bases each). This TCR was recovered from an adult who was a healthcare worker with PCR-confirmed SARS-CoV-2 infection or an uninfected control (not recorded which). The sequencing sample was made of whole blood. CDR3 sequence: CASRTGTVGYEQYF. CDR3 DNA sequence: TGTGCCAGCAGGACCGGGACGGTGGGCTACGAGCAGTACTTC.